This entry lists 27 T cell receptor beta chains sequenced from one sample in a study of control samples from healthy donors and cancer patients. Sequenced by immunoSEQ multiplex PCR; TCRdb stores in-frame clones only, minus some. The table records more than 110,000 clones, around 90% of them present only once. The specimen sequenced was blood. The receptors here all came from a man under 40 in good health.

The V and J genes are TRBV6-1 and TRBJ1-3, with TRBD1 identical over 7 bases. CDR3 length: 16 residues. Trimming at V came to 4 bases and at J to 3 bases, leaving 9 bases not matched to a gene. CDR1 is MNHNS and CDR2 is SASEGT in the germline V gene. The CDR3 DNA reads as TGTGCCAGCAGTGGCTGGGGACAGCTTAATGGAAACACCATATATTTT. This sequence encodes CASSGWGQLNGNTIYF.

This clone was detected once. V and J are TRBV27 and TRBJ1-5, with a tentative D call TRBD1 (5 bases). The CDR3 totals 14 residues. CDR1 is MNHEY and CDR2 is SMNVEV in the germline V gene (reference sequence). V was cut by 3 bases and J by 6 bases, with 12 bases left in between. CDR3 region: CASSFSGLFQPQHF. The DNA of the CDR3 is TGTGCCAGCAGTTTCTCAGGGTTGTTTCAGCCCCAGCATTTT.

CDR3 nucleotide sequence: TGCGCCAGCAGCTTGACCCAGGGGGCTTTTGGTGAAAAACTGTTTTTT. Translating gives CASSLTQGAFGEKLFF. The chain recombines TRBV5-1 with TRBJ1-4; 8 bases agree with TRBD1. The trim removed 1 base at V and 7 bases at J, leaving 9 bases unmatched. The CDR3 is 16 residues long. CDR1 and CDR2 from the germline V gene are SGHRS and YFSETQ.

The CDR3 here is CASTHRDYGYTF. In DNA, the CDR3 is TGTGCCAGCACCCATCGGGACTATGGCTACACCTTC. The V and J genes are TRBV28 and TRBJ1-2; D uncertain. CDR3 length: 12 residues. The V end lost 7 bases, the J end lost 3 bases, and 9 bases lay between the germline ends. The germline CDR1 and CDR2 sequences are MDHEN and SYDVKM.

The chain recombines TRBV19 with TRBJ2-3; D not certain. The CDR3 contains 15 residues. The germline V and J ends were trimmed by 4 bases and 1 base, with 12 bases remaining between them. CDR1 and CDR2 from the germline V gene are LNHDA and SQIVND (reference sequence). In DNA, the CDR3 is TGTGCCAGTAGTAATCTGGGTTTCGGCACAGATACGCAGTATTTT. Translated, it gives CASSNLGFGTDTQYF.

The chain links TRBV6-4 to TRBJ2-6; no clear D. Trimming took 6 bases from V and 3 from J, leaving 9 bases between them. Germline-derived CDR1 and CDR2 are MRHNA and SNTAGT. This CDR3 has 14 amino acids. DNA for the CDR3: TGTGCCAGCAGCCCCCAGGATGGGGCCAACGTCCTGACTTTC. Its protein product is CASSPQDGANVLTF.

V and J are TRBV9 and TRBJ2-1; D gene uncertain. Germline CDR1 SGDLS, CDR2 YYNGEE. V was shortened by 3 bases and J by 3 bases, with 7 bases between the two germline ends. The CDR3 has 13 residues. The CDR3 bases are TGTGCCAGCAGCGCTGGGTTCTACAATGAGCAGTTCTTC. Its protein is CASSAGFYNEQFF.

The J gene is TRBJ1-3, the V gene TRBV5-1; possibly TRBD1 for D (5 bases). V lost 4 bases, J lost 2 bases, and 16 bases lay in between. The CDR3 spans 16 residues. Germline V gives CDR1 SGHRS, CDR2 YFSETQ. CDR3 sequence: CASSLAQGVAGNTIYF. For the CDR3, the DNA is TGCGCCAGCAGCCTAGCCCAGGGAGTGGCTGGAAACACCATATATTTT.

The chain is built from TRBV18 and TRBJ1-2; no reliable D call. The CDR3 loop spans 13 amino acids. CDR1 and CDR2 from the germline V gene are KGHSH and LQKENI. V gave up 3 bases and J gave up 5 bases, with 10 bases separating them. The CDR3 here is CASSPDRSYGYTF. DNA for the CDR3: TGTGCCAGCTCACCGGACCGCAGTTATGGCTACACCTTC.

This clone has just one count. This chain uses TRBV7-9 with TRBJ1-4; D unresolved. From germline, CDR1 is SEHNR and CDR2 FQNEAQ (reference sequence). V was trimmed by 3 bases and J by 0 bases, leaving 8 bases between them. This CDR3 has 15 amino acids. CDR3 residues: CASSLAVATNEKLFF. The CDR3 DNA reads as TGTGCCAGCAGCTTGGCAGTGGCAACTAATGAAAAACTGTTTTTT.

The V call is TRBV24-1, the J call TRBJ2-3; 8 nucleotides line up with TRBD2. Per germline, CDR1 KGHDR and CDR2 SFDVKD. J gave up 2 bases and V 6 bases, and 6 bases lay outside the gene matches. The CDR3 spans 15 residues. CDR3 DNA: TGTGCCACCAGTCGTAGCGGGACCGTCACAGATACGCAGTATTTT. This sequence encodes CATSRSGTVTDTQYF.

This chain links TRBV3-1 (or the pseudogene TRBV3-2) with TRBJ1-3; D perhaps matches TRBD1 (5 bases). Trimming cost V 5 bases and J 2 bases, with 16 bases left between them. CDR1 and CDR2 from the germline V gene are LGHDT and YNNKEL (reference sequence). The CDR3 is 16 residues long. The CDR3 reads CASSDDRTGTGNTIYF. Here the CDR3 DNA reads TGTGCCAGCAGCGACGACAGAACGGGGACTGGAAACACCATATATTTT.

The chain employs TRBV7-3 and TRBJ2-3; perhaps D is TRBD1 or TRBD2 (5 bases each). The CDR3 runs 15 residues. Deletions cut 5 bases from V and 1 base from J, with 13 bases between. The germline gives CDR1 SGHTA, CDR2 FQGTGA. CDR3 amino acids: CASSHGDGRTDTQYF. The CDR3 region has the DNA TGTGCCAGCAGCCACGGGGACGGCCGCACAGATACGCAGTATTTT.

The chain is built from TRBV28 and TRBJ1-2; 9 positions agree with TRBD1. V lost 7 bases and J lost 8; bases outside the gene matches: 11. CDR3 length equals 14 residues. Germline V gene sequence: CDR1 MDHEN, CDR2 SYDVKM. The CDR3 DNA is TGTGCCAGCATTACAGGGGGCGCCGGAGGCGGCTACACCTTC. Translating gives CASITGGAGGGYTF.

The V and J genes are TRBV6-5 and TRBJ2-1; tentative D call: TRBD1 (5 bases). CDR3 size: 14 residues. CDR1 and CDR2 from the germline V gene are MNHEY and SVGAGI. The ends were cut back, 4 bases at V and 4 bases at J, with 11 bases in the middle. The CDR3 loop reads CASSSNRIYNEQFF. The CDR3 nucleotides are TGTGCCAGCAGTTCGAACAGGATATACAATGAGCAGTTCTTC.

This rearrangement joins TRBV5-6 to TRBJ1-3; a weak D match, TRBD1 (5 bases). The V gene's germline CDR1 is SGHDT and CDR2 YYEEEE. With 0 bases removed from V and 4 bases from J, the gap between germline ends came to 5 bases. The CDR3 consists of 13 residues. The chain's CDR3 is CASSLGQGNTIYF. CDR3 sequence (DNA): TGTGCCAGCAGCTTGGGACAGGGAAACACCATATATTTT.

Here the CDR3 reads CASRGDLGGYTF. DNA of the CDR3: TGTGCCAGCAGGGGCGATTTAGGAGGCTACACCTTC. The rearrangement uses TRBV2 and TRBJ1-2; D gene ambiguous. Germline V lookup: CDR1 SNHLY, CDR2 FYNNEI. CDR3 length equals 12 residues. The V and J ends lost 6 bases and 8 bases respectively, with 13 bases between them.

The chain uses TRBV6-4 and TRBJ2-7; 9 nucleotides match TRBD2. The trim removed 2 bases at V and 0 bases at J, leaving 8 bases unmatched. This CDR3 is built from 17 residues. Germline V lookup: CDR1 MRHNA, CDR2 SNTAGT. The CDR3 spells CASSDLETSGLSYEQYF. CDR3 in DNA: TGTGCCAGCAGTGACCTGGAGACTAGCGGCCTCTCCTACGAGCAGTACTTC.

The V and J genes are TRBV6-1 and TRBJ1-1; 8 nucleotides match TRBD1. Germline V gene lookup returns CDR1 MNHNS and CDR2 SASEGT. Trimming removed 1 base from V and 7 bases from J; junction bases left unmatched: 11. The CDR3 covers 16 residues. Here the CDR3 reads CASSEGPSGTGYEAFF. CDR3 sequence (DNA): TGTGCCAGCAGTGAAGGTCCCTCAGGGACAGGTTATGAAGCTTTCTTT.

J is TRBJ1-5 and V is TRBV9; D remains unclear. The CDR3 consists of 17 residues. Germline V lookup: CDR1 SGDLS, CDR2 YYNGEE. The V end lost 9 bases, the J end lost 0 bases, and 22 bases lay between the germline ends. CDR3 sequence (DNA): TGTGCCACCCGTAGACAAGGTCGCCCTTATAGCAATCAGCCCCAGCATTTT. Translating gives CATRRQGRPYSNQPQHF.

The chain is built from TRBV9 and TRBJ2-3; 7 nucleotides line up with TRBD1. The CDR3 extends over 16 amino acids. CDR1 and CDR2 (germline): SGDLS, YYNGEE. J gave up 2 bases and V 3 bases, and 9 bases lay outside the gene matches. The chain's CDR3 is CASSGSGQPVTDTQYF. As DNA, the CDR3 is TGTGCCAGCAGCGGCTCGGGACAGCCCGTCACAGATACGCAGTATTTT.

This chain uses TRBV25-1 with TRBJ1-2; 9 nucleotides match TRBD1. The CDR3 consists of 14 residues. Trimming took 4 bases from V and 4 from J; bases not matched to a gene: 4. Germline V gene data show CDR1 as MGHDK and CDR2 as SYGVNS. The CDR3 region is CASSAGQGIYGYTF. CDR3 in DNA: TGTGCCAGCAGTGCGGGACAGGGCATCTATGGCTACACCTTC.

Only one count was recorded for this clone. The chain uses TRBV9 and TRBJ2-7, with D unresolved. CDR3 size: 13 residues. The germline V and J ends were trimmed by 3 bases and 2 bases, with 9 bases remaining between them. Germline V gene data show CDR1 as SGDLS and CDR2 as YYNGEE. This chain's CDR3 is CASSGGSPYEQYF. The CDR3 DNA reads TGTGCCAGCAGCGGGGGTTCGCCCTACGAGCAGTACTTC.

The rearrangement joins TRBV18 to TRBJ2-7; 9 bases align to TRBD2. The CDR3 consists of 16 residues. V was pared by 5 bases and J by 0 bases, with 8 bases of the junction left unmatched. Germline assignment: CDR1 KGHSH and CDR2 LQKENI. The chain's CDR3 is CASSAILAGPSYEQYF. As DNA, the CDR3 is TGTGCCAGCTCAGCGATACTAGCGGGCCCCTCCTACGAGCAGTACTTC.

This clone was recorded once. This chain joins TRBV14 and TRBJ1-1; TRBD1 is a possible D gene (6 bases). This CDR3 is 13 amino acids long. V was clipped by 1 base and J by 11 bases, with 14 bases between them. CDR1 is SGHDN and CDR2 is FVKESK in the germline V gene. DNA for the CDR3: TGTGCCAGCAGCCAAGGACAGGTAGGGGGGGCTTTCTTT. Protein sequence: CASSQGQVGGAFF. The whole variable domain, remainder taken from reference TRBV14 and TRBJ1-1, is EAGVTQFPSHSVIEKGQTVTLRCDPISGHDNLYWYRRVMGKEIKFLLHFVKESKQDESGMPNNRFLAERTGGTYSTLKVQPAELEDSGVYFCASSQGQVGGAFFGQGTRLTVV.

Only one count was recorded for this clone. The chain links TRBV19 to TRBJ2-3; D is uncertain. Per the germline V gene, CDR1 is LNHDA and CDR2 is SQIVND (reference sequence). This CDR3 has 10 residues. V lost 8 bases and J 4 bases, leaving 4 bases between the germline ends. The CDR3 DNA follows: TGTGCCAGTTCCTCAGATACGCAGTATTTT. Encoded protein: CASSSDTQYF.

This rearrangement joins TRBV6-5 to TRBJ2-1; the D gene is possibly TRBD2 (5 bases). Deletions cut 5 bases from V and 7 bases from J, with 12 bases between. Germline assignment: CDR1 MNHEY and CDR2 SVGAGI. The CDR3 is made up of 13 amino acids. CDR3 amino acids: CASSIEEVNEQFF. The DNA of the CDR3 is TGTGCCAGCAGTATCGAGGAGGTGAATGAGCAGTTCTTC.